Listed below are T cell receptor beta chains from one sample, sequenced in a study of blood T cell repertoires in COVID-19. Measured with immunoSEQ multiplex PCR; TCRdb has only the in-frame clones, and not every one. Of tens of thousands of clones in the sample, around 88% are singletons; the top ten hold over 30%. The sequenced sample consisted of peripheral blood. These receptors all stem from a man aged 80 or over with active or convalescent COVID-19. Each CDR3 is given with its conserved first and last residue. The order of the fields is D gene, CDR3 length, J gene, V gene, clone size, CDR3 DNA, CDR3 protein. The D gene is left open where the match is weak. A clone size is listed for some rows: how often the clone was seen (once, few, many), or a class if it is expanded.

-	14	TRBJ2-1	TRBV25-1	-	TGTGCCAGCAGTGACCGGGGACTTGGCAATGAGCAGTTCTTC	CASSDRGLGNEQFF
TRBD2	14	TRBJ2-1	TRBV10-2	-	TGCGCCAGCAGTCCTCTACTAGCGGGCAATGAGCAGTTCTTC	CASSPLLAGNEQFF
TRBD2	16	TRBJ2-1	TRBV6-2/TRBV6-3	-	TGTGCCAGCAGTTATTTCGCTAGCGGGAGTCATAATGAGCAGTTCTTC	CASSYFASGSHNEQFF
-	14	TRBJ2-7	TRBV27	-	TGTGCCAGCAGTTTTGTGAGGGCACGGAACGAGCAGTACTTC	CASSFVRARNEQYF
-	13	TRBJ2-5	TRBV11-1	-	TGTGCCAGCAGCTCGTTAAGAGTTGAGACCCAGTACTTC	CASSSLRVETQYF
TRBD1	16	TRBJ2-2	TRBV5-1	-	TGCGCCAGCAGTTATACAGGGGGAGTAGGCACCGGGGAGCTGTTTTTT	CASSYTGGVGTGELFF
TRBD2	14	TRBJ2-3	TRBV27	-	TGTGCCAGCAGTTCGTCTAGCGGGACAGATACGCAGTATTTT	CASSSSSGTDTQYF
-	15	TRBJ1-6	TRBV19	-	TGTGCCAGTAGTATGGGAGGCGGCAGGGCTTCACCCCTCCACTTT	CASSMGGGRASPLHF
TRBD1	17	TRBJ2-5	TRBV7-2	-	TGTGCCAGCAGCTTAGAACCGTCGACAGGGCACGGGGAGACCCAGTACTTC	CASSLEPSTGHGETQYF
TRBD1	15	TRBJ1-1	TRBV6-5	-	TGTGCCAGCAGTTACGGGGGACAGTTTGGTGATGAAGCTTTCTTT	CASSYGGQFGDEAFF
TRBD1	16	TRBJ2-5	TRBV5-8	-	TGTGCCAGCAGCTTAGTCGGGACAGTGACCCAAGAGACCCAGTACTTC	CASSLVGTVTQETQYF
TRBD1	15	TRBJ1-6	TRBV6-1	-	TGTGCCAGCAGTGATGGGGGACAGGGCAGTTCACCCCTCCACTTT	CASSDGGQGSSPLHF
TRBD1	13	TRBJ2-7	TRBV6-5	-	TGTGCCATAGGGACAGGGGGCGAATACGAGCAGTACTTC	CAIGTGGEYEQYF
-	15	TRBJ2-7	TRBV3-1/TRBV3-2	-	TGTGCCAGCAGCCAAGATACGCAGGGTCCCTACGAGCAGTACTTC	CASSQDTQGPYEQYF
-	14	TRBJ1-6	TRBV5-6	few	TGTGCCAGCAGGAGGGGGTTTTTTAATTCACCCCTCCACTTT	CASRRGFFNSPLHF
-	15	TRBJ1-6	TRBV2	-	TGTGCCAGCAGGGCCGACCCAGGGAGGAATTCACCCCTCCACTTT	CASRADPGRNSPLHF
-	14	TRBJ1-1	TRBV15	once	TGTGCCACCAGCAGAGATTGGGGGCAGGGTGAAGCTTTCTTT	CATSRDWGQGEAFF
-	11	TRBJ1-2	TRBV19	few	TGTGCCAGTAGTACCAGGGGAGGCTACACCTTC	CASSTRGGYTF
TRBD1	15	TRBJ2-7	TRBV15	-	TGTGCCACCAGCAGAGATCGGGACAGGGCCTCCGAGCAGTACTTC	CATSRDRDRASEQYF
-	14	TRBJ1-2	TRBV7-2	-	TGTGCCAGCAGCTTAGAGCAACGAAACTATGGCTACACCTTC	CASSLEQRNYGYTF
TRBD1	14	TRBJ2-1	TRBV30	once	TGTGCCTGGAGCCCGGGACAGGGGGCAAGTGAGCAGTTCTTC	CAWSPGQGASEQFF
-	14	TRBJ1-2	TRBV6-1	-	TGTGCCAGCAGTGAAATGGACAGAAGTAGTGGCTACACCTTC	CASSEMDRSSGYTF
TRBD1	16	TRBJ2-2	TRBV11-3	-	TGTGCCAGCAGCTCCCGGGGACAGGGAGCGGTCGGGGAGCTGTTTTTT	CASSSRGQGAVGELFF
TRBD2	15	TRBJ2-7	TRBV5-6	-	TGTGCCAGCAGCAGGCGGACTAGCGGGGGTTACGAGCAGTACTTC	CASSRRTSGGYEQYF
-	13	TRBJ2-3	TRBV18	-	TGTGCCAGCGGCGGGCCTCCCTTGGATACGCAGTATTTT	CASGGPPLDTQYF
TRBD2	11	TRBJ2-5	TRBV20-1	-	TGCAGCGCTTGGCGGGGGGAGACCCAGTACTTC	CSAWRGETQYF
TRBD1	16	TRBJ2-1	TRBV5-6	-	TGTGCCAGCAGCGGCGGGACAGGGGCCATCTATACTGAGCAGTTCTTC	CASSGGTGAIYTEQFF
-	13	TRBJ2-7	TRBV28	-	TGTGCCAGCAGTTTATTGGGGGGAGTGGAGCAGTACTTC	CASSLLGGVEQYF
TRBD1	13	TRBJ1-5	TRBV2	-	TGTGCCAGCAGTGGACAGGGCGAGCAGCCCCAGCATTTT	CASSGQGEQPQHF
-	14	TRBJ1-6	TRBV2	-	TGTGCCAGTTCCGCGGGGGGACGGAGCCTTCCCCTCCACTTT	CASSAGGRSLPLHF
-	14	TRBJ1-1	TRBV4-3	few	TGCGCCAGCAGCCCCGCCGGTTGGAACACTGAAGCTTTCTTT	CASSPAGWNTEAFF
-	13	TRBJ2-5	TRBV27	-	TGTGCCAGCAGTTTCGCGGACCAAGAGACCCAGTACTTC	CASSFADQETQYF
TRBD2	15	TRBJ2-1	TRBV5-1	-	TGCGCCAGCAGCTTCACTAGCGCGCCCAACAATGAGCAGTTCTTC	CASSFTSAPNNEQFF